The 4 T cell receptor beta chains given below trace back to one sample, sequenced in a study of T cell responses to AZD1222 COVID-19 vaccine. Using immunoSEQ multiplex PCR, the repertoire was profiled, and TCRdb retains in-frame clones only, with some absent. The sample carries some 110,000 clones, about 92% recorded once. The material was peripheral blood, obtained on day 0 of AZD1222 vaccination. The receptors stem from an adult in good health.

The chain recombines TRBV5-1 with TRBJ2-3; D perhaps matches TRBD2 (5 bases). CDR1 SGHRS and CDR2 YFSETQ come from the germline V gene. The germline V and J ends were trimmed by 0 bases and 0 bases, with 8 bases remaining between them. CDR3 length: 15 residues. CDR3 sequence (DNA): TGCGCCAGCAGCTTGGAGGAGGATAGCACAGATACGCAGTATTTT. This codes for CASSLEEDSTDTQYF.

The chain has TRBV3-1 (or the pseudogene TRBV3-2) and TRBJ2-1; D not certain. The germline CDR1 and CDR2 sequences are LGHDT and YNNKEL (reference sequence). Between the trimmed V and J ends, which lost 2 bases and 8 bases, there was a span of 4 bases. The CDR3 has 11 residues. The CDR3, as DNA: TGTGCCAGCAGCCAAATCGATGAGCAGTTCTTC. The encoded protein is CASSQIDEQFF.

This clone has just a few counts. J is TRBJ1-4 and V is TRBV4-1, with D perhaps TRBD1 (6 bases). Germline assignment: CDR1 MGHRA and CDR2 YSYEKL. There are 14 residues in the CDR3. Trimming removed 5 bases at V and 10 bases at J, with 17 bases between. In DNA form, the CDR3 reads TGCGCCAGCAGCGCAGAGGGTAGAGGGGGAAAACTGTTTTTT. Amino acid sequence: CASSAEGRGGKLFF.

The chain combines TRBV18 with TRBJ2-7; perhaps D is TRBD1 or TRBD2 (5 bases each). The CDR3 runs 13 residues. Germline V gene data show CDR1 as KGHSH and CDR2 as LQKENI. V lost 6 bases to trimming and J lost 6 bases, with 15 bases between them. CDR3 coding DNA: TGTGCCAGCTCTGCTGAGGGGCGCGGCGAGCAGTACTTC. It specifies CASSAEGRGEQYF.